A single sample is the source of the 18 T cell receptor beta chains below, sequenced in a study of cytomegalovirus exposure and HLA in healthy donors. Researchers ran the PCR with 60 Vbeta and 13 Jbeta primers. Profiling relied on immunoSEQ multiplex PCR, and the TCRdb table lists in-frame clones only, not all of them. The top ten clones hold about 6.3% of a sample with 35,000 to 55,000 clones, about half of them seen once. Sequenced input: PBMCs. These receptors all come from a man aged 55 to 70 in good health and CMV-seronegative.

This chain links TRBV28 with TRBJ1-4, with no clear D. The ends were cut back, 3 bases at V and 0 bases at J, with 8 bases in the middle. Germline V gives CDR1 MDHEN, CDR2 SYDVKM. The CDR3 is 15 residues long. Here the CDR3 DNA reads TGTGCCAGCAGTTTTCCGAGTACAACTAATGAAAAACTGTTTTTT. It yields the protein CASSFPSTTNEKLFF.

This clone is medium-sized (0.01 to 0.1%). The genes are TRBV19 and TRBJ1-6; D is undetermined. The germline V gene encodes CDR1 LNHDA and CDR2 SQIVND (reference sequence). The CDR3 runs 11 residues. V lost 8 bases and J lost 11, with 10 bases in between. CDR3 coding DNA: TGTGCCAGTGGGGAGCAGACACCCCTCCACTTT. This gives the protein CASGEQTPLHF.

The rearrangement uses TRBV5-1 and TRBJ2-7; weak D call: TRBD2 (5 bases). Looked up from germline, CDR1 is SGHRS and CDR2 is YFSETQ. The V and J ends lost 2 bases and 7 bases respectively, with 16 bases between them. The CDR3 is 14 amino acids. The CDR3 DNA follows: TGCGCCAGCAGCTTCAGGACTGCGTCCGTGGAGCAGTACTTC. This codes for CASSFRTASVEQYF.

The CDR3 here is CASSLAAGSYEQYF. The CDR3 DNA reads as TGTGCCAGCAGCTTGGCCGCCGGCTCCTACGAGCAGTACTTC. This chain links TRBV5-4 with TRBJ2-7; D uncertain. V gave up 0 bases and J gave up 0 bases, with 7 bases separating them. The CDR3 consists of 14 residues. Germline values: CDR1 SGHNT, CDR2 YYREEE (reference sequence).

The genes are TRBV2 and TRBJ2-7, with D perhaps TRBD1 (6 bases). The CDR3 covers 15 residues. V lost 2 bases to trimming and J lost 3 bases, with 14 bases between them. CDR1 SNHLY and CDR2 FYNNEI come from the germline V gene. DNA of the CDR3: TGTGCCAGCAGTGAAATCGGAGGACAGTACTACGAGCAGTACTTC. Its translation: CASSEIGGQYYEQYF.

The DNA of the CDR3 is TGTGCCAGCAGCGTAGACACGCCGTCTGGAAACACCATATATTTT. Translating gives CASSVDTPSGNTIYF. This sequence joins TRBV9 and TRBJ1-3; unclear D gene. Germline V CDR1 and CDR2: SGDLS, YYNGEE. Deletions cut 0 bases from V and 1 base from J, with 8 bases between. The CDR3 length is 15 residues.

The V call is TRBV19, the J call TRBJ2-7; 9 nucleotides agree with TRBD1. V lost 5 bases to trimming and J lost 3 bases; unmatched junction nucleotides: 8. Germline V lookup: CDR1 LNHDA, CDR2 SQIVND (reference sequence). The CDR3 totals 15 residues. The CDR3 sequence: CASSSAGTGNYEQYF. CDR3 coding DNA: TGTGCCAGTAGTTCGGCCGGGACAGGGAACTACGAGCAGTACTTC.

The gene calls are TRBV10-3 and TRBJ1-5, with D unclear. With 5 bases removed from V and 1 base from J, the gap between germline ends came to 9 bases. Germline CDR1 and CDR2: ENHRY and SYGVKD. The CDR3 totals 14 residues. CDR3 sequence: CAISPAGSNQPQHF. The CDR3 region has the DNA TGTGCCATCAGTCCTGCGGGAAGCAATCAGCCCCAGCATTTT.

The CDR3 loop reads CASSFSSGGPPNLDTF. In DNA form, the CDR3 reads TGTGCCAGCAGCTTTTCCTCGGGGGGCCCGCCCAATCTCGACACCTTC. The rearrangement uses TRBV7-6 and TRBJ1-2; TRBD1 is a possible D gene (6 bases). CDR3 length: 16 residues. Trimming took off 3 bases at V and 12 bases at J, with 26 bases between the two ends. The V gene's germline CDR1 is SGHVS and CDR2 FNYEAQ.

This clone has only a few counts. The CDR3 loop is CASSPGQGHLQEQYF. The CDR3 DNA follows: TGTGCCAGCAGCCCCGGACAGGGTCATCTACAGGAGCAGTACTTC. This chain joins TRBV7-3 and TRBJ2-7; 8 positions match TRBD1. The junction had 13 bases not matched to a gene; V was cut back by 5 bases and J by 7 bases. Germline lookup yields CDR1 SGHTA and CDR2 FQGTGA. The CDR3 runs to 15 residues.

V and J are TRBV5-4 and TRBJ1-2; 11 nucleotides align to TRBD1. This CDR3 has 14 residues. V shed 4 bases, J shed 6 bases, and the junction held 5 bases outside the gene matches. Germline V gene data show CDR1 as SGHNT and CDR2 as YYREEE (reference sequence). The CDR3 region is CASSLWTGGDGYTF. The CDR3 coding sequence is TGTGCCAGCAGCCTTTGGACAGGGGGCGATGGCTACACCTTC.

This chain links TRBV23-1 with TRBJ2-7, with D possibly matching TRBD1 (6 bases). TRBV23-1 is noted as an ORF with a role that remains uncertain. The germline V and J ends were trimmed by 8 bases and 1 base, with 24 bases remaining between them. CDR3 size: 17 residues. The CDR3 DNA is TGCGCCAGCCGCCGGGACACCACTAATGGGCATTCCTACGAGCAGTACTTC. It is translated as CASRRDTTNGHSYEQYF.

This clone was seen a few times. V is TRBV29-1 and J is TRBJ2-1; D gene unclear. Germline lookup yields CDR1 SQVTM and CDR2 ANQGSEA. Deletions cut 0 bases from V and 3 bases from J, with 12 bases between. The CDR3 length is 15 residues. CDR3 sequence: CSVEDPSANYNEQFF. CDR3 sequence (DNA): TGCAGCGTTGAAGATCCCAGCGCGAACTACAATGAGCAGTTCTTC.

This clone was counted once. Other DNA sequences in this specimen translate into the identical CDR3. The V call is TRBV5-1, the J call TRBJ1-5, with D unclear. From germline, CDR1 is SGHRS and CDR2 YFSETQ. This CDR3 contains 13 residues. Trimming took 0 bases from V and 5 from J, leaving 6 bases between them. The CDR3 spells CASSLAPDQPQHF. Written as DNA, the CDR3 is TGCGCCAGCAGCTTGGCCCCGGATCAGCCCCAGCATTTT.

The chain recombines TRBV5-5 with TRBJ1-5; TRBD1 aligns across 12 bases. The V segment lost 4 bases and the J segment 6 bases; nucleotides outside the gene matches: 8. CDR1 SGHKS and CDR2 YYEKEE come from the germline V gene (reference sequence). This CDR3 is built from 16 residues. CDR3 residues: CASSRDRGREGQPQHF. The CDR3 DNA sequence: TGTGCCAGCAGCCGGGACAGGGGGCGCGAGGGTCAGCCCCAGCATTTT.

This clone has a handful of counts. This chain links TRBV29-1 with TRBJ2-7; D is undetermined. The CDR3 spans 11 residues. Per germline, CDR1 SQVTM and CDR2 ANQGSEA. With 1 base removed from V and 3 bases from J, the gap between germline ends came to 4 bases. The CDR3 loop reads CSVEGGYEQYF. The CDR3 DNA reads as TGCAGCGTTGAAGGAGGCTACGAGCAGTACTTC.

The CDR3 is CASSSDLFPVDTQYF. CDR3 coding DNA: TGTGCCAGCAGCTCGGACTTATTCCCAGTAGATACGCAGTATTTT. This sequence joins TRBV7-9 and TRBJ2-3, with D maybe TRBD2 (5 bases). Germline values: CDR1 SEHNR, CDR2 FQNEAQ (reference sequence). Trimming pared 4 bases from V and 5 bases from J, leaving 16 bases between. The CDR3 spans 15 residues.

The chain uses TRBV29-1 and TRBJ1-1; 7 nucleotides line up with TRBD1. There are 13 residues in the CDR3. Per germline, CDR1 SQVTM and CDR2 ANQGSEA. The junction had 5 bases not matched to a gene; V was cut back by 7 bases and J by 0 bases. CDR3: CSGGQFMNTEAFF. CDR3 DNA: TGCAGCGGGGGACAGTTCATGAACACTGAAGCTTTCTTT.